This T cell receptor beta chain was retrieved from a study of T-cell memory formation after mild COVID-19. Study outcomes and limitations: Contracting clones from day 15 to 85 had balanced CD4/CD8; later expanders favoured CD4+.

MiXCR, applied by TCRdb to the 5' RACE reads, yields one record per CDR3 protein. The sample has 180,000 or so distinct CDR3 sequences; roughly 12% are singletons. The CDR3 is 14 residues long. The V end lost 6 bases, the J end lost 6 bases, and 17 bases lay between the germline ends. As to this clonotype: As yet, its antigen is unknown.

The specimen was PBMCs or a T cell subset sorted from them (not recorded which). The chain is built from TRBV12-3 or TRBV12-4 and TRBJ1-1, with D unclear. This sequence was found in a man younger than 30 who had mild COVID-19 (a few samples of this study predate the infection). Cell type and time point are not known. CDR3 residues: CASSPPTGVAEAFF. The CDR3 DNA is TGTGCCAGCAGCCCACCCACTGGGGTCGCTGAAGCTTTCTTT.